This is a list of T cell receptor beta chains from one sample in a study of T cell changes during pregnancy in multiple sclerosis. Profiling relied on immunoSEQ multiplex PCR, and the TCRdb table lists in-frame clones only, not all of them. The data show approximately 100,000 clones, around 92% seen once. This specimen was peripheral blood, taken after pregnancy. The receptor set was obtained from a female donor with multiple sclerosis, enrolled in a pregnancy study. CDR3s include the opening cysteine and the closing phenylalanine or tryptophan. Clone sizes are given selectively: once, few, many, or a class where the clone is expanded.

j_gene	abundance	v_gene	CDR3aa
TRBJ1-3	.	TRBV28	CASCLDRSGNTIYF
TRBJ1-5	.	TRBV6-5	CASSPSTGNNQPQHF
TRBJ1-2	.	TRBV10-3	CAISSGTGGLGYGYTF
TRBJ1-2	.	TRBV18	CASSPRQGRLEGGYTF
TRBJ1-2	.	TRBV6-1	CASSEGPPGLNYGYTF
TRBJ2-7	.	TRBV14	CASSLTSSYEQYF
TRBJ2-7	once	TRBV4-1	CASSQDGGLSQRRSYEQYF
TRBJ2-7	.	TRBV5-1	CASSWGQGYEQYF
TRBJ1-2	.	TRBV5-1	CASSLGTAKGYTF
TRBJ1-2	.	TRBV6-5	CASSSRTGEGGYTF